This TCR beta chain emerged from a study of regulatory T cells in long-lasting Graves disease. This clonotype came up many times. As for time point: persistent/refractory GD, antithyroid drugs over 5 years with positive TRAb. PBMC-derived RNA was used for the TCR library. Arm-PCR of CDR3 regions and iRepertoire HTBI primers were the basis on which TCR beta libraries were built. MiXCR, run by TCRdb on the multiplex PCR reads, gives a single entry per CDR3 protein. Of 300,000 to 500,000 distinct CDR3 sequences listed, less than 25% were seen once; the top ten hold around 21%. CDR3 size: 13 residues. Trimming removed 6 bases at V and 1 base at J, with 9 bases between. In germline, CDR1 is SGHVS, CDR2 FQNEAQ.

The chain has TRBV7-8 and TRBJ1-1; D remains unclear. The TCR sequence derives from a female donor with Graves disease. Sequences were derived from peripheral blood mononuclear cells (PBMCs), sampled when the disease was refractory, from a patient treated with antithyroid drugs. The chain's CDR3 is CASSSGWNTEAFF. The CDR3 DNA follows: TGTGCCAGCAGTTCCGGTTGGAACACTGAAGCTTTCTTT.